This TCR beta chain was documented in a study of blood T cell repertoires in COVID-19. Study-wide context: Researchers got acute and convalescent COVID-19 samples from the United States, Italy and Spain. The analysed material was cDNA or gDNA that came from T cells, B-cell-depleted T cells, or PBMCs.

The authors' processing: Reference gene primer amplification in the assay estimated nucleated cell counts. Sequenced by immunoSEQ multiplex PCR; TCRdb stores in-frame clones only, minus some. V and J calls and clone size are copied from that table; D and trimming were computed from the DNA. The sample lists about 89,000 clones, about 87% seen once, with about 0.51% in the top ten. In germline, CDR1 is SGHDT, CDR2 YYEEEE. V gave up 4 bases and J gave up 5 bases; unmatched junction bases: 10. This CDR3 region has 16 residues. Source material: peripheral blood. The TCR comes from a man in his sixties with acute or convalescent COVID-19. The J gene is TRBJ1-4, the V gene TRBV5-6, with 8 bases matching TRBD1. The CDR3 reads CASSHRTGPLNEKLFF. CDR3 nucleotide sequence: TGTGCCAGCAGCCACCGGACAGGGCCCTTAAATGAAAAACTGTTTTTT.